Sequencing of this T cell receptor (beta chain) was carried out in a study of CXCR3-negative and CXCR3-positive naive CD8 T cells. It was by 5' RACE with UMI labels that the TRB cDNA libraries were prepared. TCRdb re-called the 5' RACE reads and gives one entry per CDR3 protein, without DNA. Here the sample table reports about 120,000 distinct CDR3 sequences. As concerns this clonotype: Antigen: not known.

This CDR3 region has 12 residues. General study results and limits: TRB CDR3s were more hydrophobic in CXCR3-positive than in CXCR3-negative naive cells. Memory cells showed distinct TRBV-TRBJ patterns, while the two naive subsets matched.

Sequencing was performed on naive CXCR3+ CD8+ T cells from blood. Subset in this sample: CD45RO-CCR7+CD27+CD95- naive CD8+ T cells expressing CXCR3 (TNR3+). The V call is TRBV12-2, the J call TRBJ1-2. TRBV12-2 has pseudogene status. This receptor was obtained from a human donor in good health. Some clones in this sample may be carry-over from other donors' samples. The CDR3 loop is CASRLRCEGYTF.